These 13 T cell receptor beta chains originate from one sample sequenced in a study of human T cells and chemical hapten exposure (dated by TCRdb to the early 2020s). The time point label for this specimen denotes: healthy volunteer bleed at 2 weeks. Total RNA was isolated from unfractionated whole blood collected in Tempus Blood RNA tubes. Library creation used RACE. The sequencer listed for this sample is NextSeq 500. TCRdb reran the public reads through fastp at Q25 and MiXCR, keeping productive beta chains. All rows with the same CDR3 protein become a single entry with the most common DNA and genes. The sample data list roughly 130,000 distinct CDR3 sequences, and roughly 9% of these were observed just once. In total, the top ten clones hold 1.5% to 2% of the sample. The specimen sequenced was whole blood. All receptors derive from a male donor in good health. Some clones in this sample may be carry-over from other donors' samples.

This clonotype was observed a handful of times. J is TRBJ2-7 and V is TRBV20-1, with D unresolved. V lost 1 base and J lost 0, with 10 bases in between. Germline assignment: CDR1 DFQATT and CDR2 SNEGSKA (reference sequence). This CDR3 comprises 14 residues. The CDR3 DNA reads TGCAGTGCTAGAGTAAAACGGAGCTCCTACGAGCAGTACTTC. Amino acids: CSARVKRSSYEQYF.

This chain connects TRBV7-2 to TRBJ2-4; D is possibly TRBD2 (6 bases). The CDR3 has 15 residues. Germline V lookup: CDR1 SGHTA, CDR2 FQGNSA. Trimming took off 1 base at V and 8 bases at J, with 15 bases between the two ends. The CDR3 sequence: CASSLDGGSWDIQYF. CDR3 DNA sequence: TGTGCCAGCAGCTTAGATGGGGGGAGTTGGGACATTCAGTACTTC.

This clonotype was detected ten times or more. This chain links TRBV20-1 with TRBJ1-2; 7 positions match TRBD1. Unmatched junction bases numbered 4, after V lost 2 bases and J lost 4 bases. The CDR3 extends over 13 amino acids. CDR1 is DFQATT, CDR2 SNEGSKA, per germline (reference sequence). The CDR3 region has the DNA TGCAGTGCTAGACCGGGACAGTCCTATGGCTACACCTTC. This sequence encodes CSARPGQSYGYTF.

The genes are TRBV11-2 and TRBJ2-5; D unresolved. The CDR3 spans 14 residues. The germline V and J ends were trimmed by 1 base and 4 bases, with 10 bases remaining between them. Germline V CDR1 and CDR2: SGHAT, FQNNGV. CDR3 coding DNA: TGTGCCAGCAGCTTAGTTCCCAGCCTAGAGACCCAGTACTTC. As protein: CASSLVPSLETQYF.

The chain has TRBV19 and TRBJ2-7, with D possibly TRBD1 on 6 matching bases. CDR1 is LNHDA and CDR2 is SQIVND in the germline V gene (reference sequence). Between the trimmed V and J ends, which lost 1 base and 2 bases, there was a span of 9 bases. The CDR3 has 14 amino acids. CDR3 nucleotides: TGTGCCAGTAGTATAGGAGGGGGAGCCTACGAGCAGTACTTC. Amino acid sequence: CASSIGGGAYEQYF.

In its sample, this clonotype was seen a few times. The V gene is TRBV2, the J gene TRBJ2-5; no definite D call. Germline values: CDR1 SNHLY, CDR2 FYNNEI. V lost 5 bases and J lost 1, with 5 bases in between. The CDR3 has 12 amino acids. CDR3 sequence: CASSTSQETQYF. The CDR3 DNA sequence: TGTGCCAGCAGTACGTCCCAAGAGACCCAGTACTTC.

This clonotype occurred many times. This sequence joins TRBV20-1 and TRBJ1-1; TRBD1 matches at 8 bases. Germline CDR1 is DFQATT and CDR2 is SNEGSKA (reference sequence). With V trimmed by 6 bases and J by 1 base, 4 bases remained unmatched. The CDR3 runs to 13 residues. CDR3 coding DNA: TGCAGTGCAAACAGGGGGGGGAACACTGAAGCTTTCTTT. Its protein is CSANRGGNTEAFF.

The chain joins TRBV4-2 to TRBJ1-4; D gene unclear. The germline V gene has CDR1 LGHNA and CDR2 YNFKEQ. V lost 0 bases to trimming and J lost 8 bases, with 16 bases between them. This CDR3 contains 16 residues. CDR3 in DNA: TGTGCCAGCAGCCAAGAATTTGTGGGAGGAGTCGAAAAACTGTTTTTT. It encodes CASSQEFVGGVEKLFF.

This clonotype occurred a few times. The chain recombines TRBV12-3 or TRBV12-4 with TRBJ2-5; the match to TRBD1 covers 9 bases. This CDR3 spans 15 amino acids. The V gene end was trimmed by 3 bases and the J gene end by 4 bases; junction bases not matched to a gene: 6. CDR3 DNA sequence: TGTGCCAGCAGTTTCGGACAGGGGAGGGTAGAGACCCAGTACTTC. It is translated as CASSFGQGRVETQYF.

This clonotype was picked up many times. The V call is TRBV27, the J call TRBJ1-2, with D unclear. This CDR3 spans 14 amino acids. The V end was cut by 5 bases, the J end by 0 bases, with 10 bases between. The germline gives CDR1 MNHEY, CDR2 SMNVEV (reference sequence). In nucleotides, the CDR3 is TGTGCCAGCAGTCGCGGTGGGGCTAACTATGGCTACACCTTC. It yields the protein CASSRGGANYGYTF.

The V gene is TRBV5-8, the J gene TRBJ1-1; 7 positions match TRBD1. CDR1 SGHTS and CDR2 YDEGEE come from the germline V gene. The J segment lost 7 bases and the V segment lost 0 bases, leaving 3 bases of the junction unmatched. The CDR3 consists of 13 residues. CDR3 region: CASSLDRGGEAFF. Here the CDR3 DNA reads TGTGCCAGCAGCTTGGACAGGGGCGGTGAAGCTTTCTTT.

The table lists this clonotype with many counts. The chain combines TRBV12-3 or TRBV12-4 with TRBJ2-3; 9 bases agree with TRBD2. This CDR3 region has 14 residues. With 6 bases clipped from V and 4 bases from J, the junction kept 5 bases outside the gene matches. In nucleotides, the CDR3 is TGTGCCAGCAGATCCGCGGGGGGGCCAGATACGCAGTATTTT. Its translation is CASRSAGGPDTQYF.

V is TRBV4-3 and J is TRBJ2-6, with D uncertain. V shed 2 bases and J shed 0 bases, with 8 bases lying between them. The V gene's germline CDR1 is LGHNA and CDR2 YSLEER. The length of the CDR3 is 16 residues. CDR3 DNA sequence: TGCGCCAGCAGCCAATCCCGATACTCTGGGGCCAACGTCCTGACTTTC. Translation gives CASSQSRYSGANVLTF.